A single sample gave rise to the 27 T cell receptor beta chains below, sequenced in a study of T cell changes during pregnancy in multiple sclerosis. Sequencing was performed with immunoSEQ multiplex PCR; in TCRdb, only in-frame clones are kept and a portion is missing. Of around 62,000 clones in the sample, roughly nine tenths were seen once. The material sequenced was CD4+ T cells from peripheral blood mononuclear cells, taken in the first trimester of pregnancy. The receptors were sampled from a female donor with multiple sclerosis, enrolled in a pregnancy study.

The chain carries TRBV10-3 and TRBJ1-2; the match to TRBD1 covers 10 bases. V dropped 3 bases and J dropped 6; count of bases not matched to a gene: 4. This CDR3 comprises 14 residues. Germline CDR1 and CDR2: ENHRY and SYGVKD. DNA of the CDR3: TGTGCCATCAGTGAATTGGGACAGGGGAATGGCTACACCTTC. It is translated as CAISELGQGNGYTF.

The CDR3 region has the DNA TGTGCCAGCAGCGTGGGACTAGCGGGGGGATACCCGTTCTTC. Amino acid sequence: CASSVGLAGGYPFF. This chain connects TRBV5-5 to TRBJ2-1, with 15 bases lining up with TRBD2. The CDR3 length is 14 residues. V lost 4 bases to trimming and J lost 15 bases; unmatched junction nucleotides: 8. Germline CDR1 and CDR2: SGHKS and YYEKEE (reference sequence).

The rearrangement uses TRBV6-5 and TRBJ1-2, with TRBD1 as a possible D gene (6 bases). Germline V gene data show CDR1 as MNHEY and CDR2 as SVGAGI. Deletions cut 3 bases from V and 8 bases from J, with 22 bases between. The CDR3 spans 16 residues. Written as DNA, the CDR3 is TGTGCCAGCAGTTATCGGGGGGGCACGCGTGGGGAGGGCTACACCTTC. This codes for CASSYRGGTRGEGYTF.

The chain couples TRBV6-6 to TRBJ1-2; no reliable D call. This CDR3 comprises 13 residues. V lost 4 bases and J 1 base, leaving 7 bases between the germline ends. Germline CDR1 and CDR2: MNHNY and SVGAGI (reference sequence). In nucleotides, the CDR3 is TGTGCCAGCAGTTTCGGGGTTAACTATGGCTACACCTTC. Protein product: CASSFGVNYGYTF.

The V gene is TRBV10-3, the J gene TRBJ2-6; 7 bases are shared with TRBD1. V shed 4 bases and J 1 base; nucleotides not matched to a gene: 16. CDR3 size: 20 residues. The V gene's germline CDR1 is ENHRY and CDR2 SYGVKD. The chain's CDR3 is CAISVGTGARKVSGANVLTF. The CDR3, as DNA: TGTGCCATCAGTGTAGGAACAGGGGCGCGGAAGGTATCTGGGGCCAACGTCCTGACTTTC.

The CDR3 is CASSAGLAGGEETQYF. CDR3 DNA sequence: TGTGCCAGCAGCGCGGGACTAGCGGGGGGAGAAGAGACCCAGTACTTC. V gene TRBV5-6 combines with J gene TRBJ2-5; 15 nucleotides match TRBD2. CDR1 is SGHDT, CDR2 YYEEEE, per germline. The ends lost 4 bases at V and 3 bases at J; junction bases unmatched: 4. There are 16 residues in the CDR3.

The CDR3 bases are TGTGCCAGCAGCTTATCGGCGGGGGGCTTTGGCTACACCTTC. Encoded protein: CASSLSAGGFGYTF. V and J are TRBV7-9 and TRBJ1-2, with a possible D match to TRBD1 (6 bases). Germline V lookup: CDR1 SEHNR, CDR2 FQNEAQ (reference sequence). Trimming took off 2 bases at V and 7 bases at J, with 14 bases between the two ends. The CDR3 loop spans 14 amino acids.

This chain links TRBV19 with TRBJ2-5, with 7 bases aligning to TRBD1. The trim removed 6 bases at V and 2 bases at J, leaving 6 bases unmatched. The CDR3 loop spans 14 amino acids. CDR1 and CDR2 from the germline V gene are LNHDA and SQIVND (reference sequence). The CDR3 nucleotides read TGTGCCAGTAGGATGGGGACAGAACAAGAGACCCAGTACTTC. Translating it yields CASRMGTEQETQYF.

The V call is TRBV19, the J call TRBJ2-7, with TRBD1 matching over 9 bases. CDR1 is LNHDA and CDR2 is SQIVND in the germline V gene (reference sequence). V lost 6 bases, J lost 4 bases, and 7 bases stayed unmatched. CDR3 length equals 14 residues. The chain's CDR3 is CASRTGTGPYEQYF. In DNA form, the CDR3 reads TGTGCCAGTAGGACCGGGACAGGGCCTTACGAGCAGTACTTC. Using reference TRBV19 and TRBJ2-7 for the parts outside the CDR3, the full variable domain is DGGITQSPKYLFRKEGQNVTLSCEQNLNHDAMYWYRQDPGQGLRLIYYSQIVNDFQKGDIAEGYSVSREKKESFPLTVTSAQKNPTAFYLCASRTGTGPYEQYFGPGTRLTVT.

V and J are TRBV9 and TRBJ1-2; perhaps TRBD1 as D (5 bases). Germline CDR1 reads SGDLS; CDR2 reads YYNGEE. V was pared by 0 bases and J by 6 bases, with 12 bases between. CDR3 length: 14 residues. CDR3 amino acids: CASSVATGADGYTF. For the CDR3, the DNA is TGTGCCAGCAGCGTAGCAACTGGGGCAGATGGCTACACCTTC. Combining the CDR3 with reference TRBV9 and TRBJ1-2 gives the whole variable domain DSGVTQTPKHLITATGQRVTLRCSPRSGDLSVYWYQQSLDQGLQFLIQYYNGEERAKGNILERFSAQQFPDLHSELNLSSLELGDSALYFCASSVATGADGYTFGSGTRLTVV.

J is TRBJ1-1 and V is TRBV27, with TRBD1 as a possible D gene (6 bases). The V end lost 7 bases, the J end lost 1 base, and 16 bases lay between the germline ends. Germline CDR1 MNHEY, CDR2 SMNVEV (reference sequence). CDR3 size: 15 residues. CDR3 sequence (DNA): TGTGCCAGCACCCATCTGGGGGCAGCGAACACTGAAGCTTTCTTT. This encodes CASTHLGAANTEAFF.

This clone has just a few counts. The rearrangement uses TRBV4-3 and TRBJ2-2; no clear D gene. V was pared by 0 bases and J by 4 bases, with 6 bases between. The CDR3 loop spans 14 amino acids. CDR1 and CDR2 (germline): LGHNA, YSLEER. The CDR3 sequence: CASSQEGSTGELFF. Here the CDR3 DNA reads TGCGCCAGCAGCCAAGAGGGCAGCACCGGGGAGCTGTTTTTT.

The chain employs TRBV5-5 and TRBJ2-7; D not resolved. Germline loops: CDR1 SGHKS, CDR2 YYEKEE (reference sequence). V gave up 1 base and J gave up 3 bases, with 14 bases separating them. The CDR3 is made up of 15 amino acids. CDR3 residues: CASSLFETAFYEQYF. The CDR3, as DNA: TGTGCCAGCAGCTTGTTCGAAACAGCCTTCTACGAGCAGTACTTC. Using reference TRBV5-5 and TRBJ2-7 for the parts outside the CDR3, the full variable domain is DAGVTQSPTHLIKTRGQQVTLRCSPISGHKSVSWYQQVLGQGPQFIFQYYEKEERGRGNFPDRFSARQFPNYSSELNVNALLLGDSALYLCASSLFETAFYEQYFGPGTRLTVT.

This chain connects TRBV5-4 to TRBJ2-7; TRBD1 agrees at 8 bases. CDR1 and CDR2 (germline): SGHNT, YYREEE (reference sequence). The CDR3 has 16 amino acids. Unmatched junction bases numbered 18, after V lost 4 bases and J lost 9 bases. As DNA, the CDR3 is TGTGCCAGCAGCCCCGGACAGGGCCGGGGACCGGATGGGCAGTACTTC. Amino acid sequence: CASSPGQGRGPDGQYF. Drawing the rest from reference TRBV5-4 and TRBJ2-7, the complete variable domain is ETGVTQSPTHLIKTRGQQVTLRCSSQSGHNTVSWYQQALGQGPQFIFQYYREEENGRGNFPPRFSGLQFPNYSSELNVNALELDDSALYLCASSPGQGRGPDGQYFGPGTRLTVT.

This chain links TRBV30 with TRBJ2-2; D ambiguous. The CDR3 has 13 amino acids. CDR1 and CDR2 from the germline V gene are GTSNPN and SVGIG (reference sequence). Trimming took 5 bases from V and 0 from J, leaving 7 bases between them. The CDR3 spells CAWWASNTGELFF. CDR3 bases: TGTGCCTGGTGGGCCTCGAACACCGGGGAGCTGTTTTTT.

The count of this clone is one. This chain uses TRBV18 with TRBJ1-2; D is uncertain. CDR3 length: 17 amino acids. Trimming pared 3 bases from V and 1 base from J, leaving 18 bases between. Germline CDR1 reads KGHSH; CDR2 reads LQKENI. CDR3 coding DNA: TGTGCCAGCTCACCTGGGCGGGTGCCCCCTATTAACTATGGCTACACCTTC. Its protein is CASSPGRVPPINYGYTF.

This sequence joins TRBV29-1 and TRBJ2-1, with TRBD2 matching 8 bases. Trimming took 3 bases from V and 9 from J; bases not matched to a gene: 16. Per the germline V gene, CDR1 is SQVTM and CDR2 is ANQGSEA. This CDR3 spans 16 amino acids. Here the CDR3 DNA reads TGCAGCGTTGATCTTACGCTAAGGGGACGGGAGGGTGAGCAGTTCTTC. This translates into CSVDLTLRGREGEQFF.

The V gene is TRBV9, the J gene TRBJ1-1; perhaps TRBD1 as D (6 bases). Trimming removed 0 bases at V and 0 bases at J, with 18 bases between. Germline V gene data show CDR1 as SGDLS and CDR2 as YYNGEE. This CDR3 is built from 18 residues. In nucleotides, the CDR3 is TGTGCCAGCAGCGTAGGAGCCGGCAGGGGTGAAATGAACACTGAAGCTTTCTTT. Encoded protein: CASSVGAGRGEMNTEAFF.

In the case of this clone: The same CDR3 also results from other DNA sequences found in this sample. J is TRBJ2-5 and V is TRBV5-6; 11 bases are shared with TRBD1. This CDR3 has 15 amino acids. The ends lost 0 bases at V and 4 bases at J; junction bases unmatched: 2. The germline CDR1 and CDR2 sequences are SGHDT and YYEEEE. CDR3 protein: CASSLGGTGGETQYF. The DNA of the CDR3 is TGTGCCAGCAGCTTGGGGGGGACAGGGGGAGAGACCCAGTACTTC.

V gene TRBV4-3 combines with J gene TRBJ1-4; D call uncertain. The CDR3 extends over 15 amino acids. The germline CDR1 and CDR2 sequences are LGHNA and YSLEER. V lost 4 bases and J 8 bases, leaving 17 bases between the germline ends. CDR3 nucleotide sequence: TGCGCCAGCAGCCCAAACCTGGGAGGGCTCGAAAAACTGTTTTTT. Encoded protein: CASSPNLGGLEKLFF.

V usage is TRBV5-5 and J usage is TRBJ1-5; 7 nucleotides line up with TRBD1. Looked up from germline, CDR1 is SGHKS and CDR2 is YYEKEE (reference sequence). The CDR3 is made up of 14 amino acids. J gave up 6 bases and V 3 bases, and 6 bases lay outside the gene matches. The CDR3 loop is CASSSTGRGQPQHF. The CDR3 bases are TGTGCCAGCAGCTCGACAGGGAGAGGTCAGCCCCAGCATTTT. The full variable domain, with the rest looked up from reference TRBV5-5 and TRBJ1-5, is DAGVTQSPTHLIKTRGQQVTLRCSPISGHKSVSWYQQVLGQGPQFIFQYYEKEERGRGNFPDRFSARQFPNYSSELNVNALLLGDSALYLCASSSTGRGQPQHFGDGTRLSIL.

In this sample, this clone turned up once. The chain links TRBV7-2 to TRBJ1-5; 11 bases agree with TRBD1. The germline gives CDR1 SGHTA, CDR2 FQGNSA. The length of the CDR3 is 14 residues. The ends lost 5 bases at V and 7 bases at J; junction bases unmatched: 4. CDR3 bases: TGTGCCAGCAGCCAGGACAGGGGGCGGCAGCCCCAGCATTTT. It translates to CASSQDRGRQPQHF.

CDR3: CASSSPILAGGRHNEQFF. The CDR3 nucleotides are TGTGCCAGCAGCTCCCCCATACTAGCGGGGGGCAGGCACAATGAGCAGTTCTTC. The V call is TRBV7-2, the J call TRBJ2-1, with 12 nucleotides matching TRBD2. The length of the CDR3 is 18 residues. J was trimmed by 5 bases and V by 4 bases; bases with no gene match: 12. In germline, CDR1 is SGHTA, CDR2 FQGNSA.

The chain is built from TRBV11-2 and TRBJ1-4; D uncertain. The V gene's germline CDR1 is SGHAT and CDR2 FQNNGV. V was pared by 6 bases and J by 6 bases, with 20 bases between. The CDR3 has 16 amino acids. This chain's CDR3 is CASSDPPGARDEKLFF. CDR3 nucleotide sequence: TGTGCCAGCAGTGACCCACCTGGAGCTCGAGATGAAAAACTGTTTTTT.

The chain couples TRBV5-6 to TRBJ1-1; D perhaps matches TRBD1 (6 bases). The CDR3 runs 15 residues. The ends were cut back, 1 base at V and 3 bases at J, with 13 bases in the middle. Germline CDR1 is SGHDT and CDR2 is YYEEEE. The CDR3 sequence: CASSLRGAWDTEAFF. Written as DNA, the CDR3 is TGTGCCAGCAGCTTGCGGGGGGCTTGGGACACTGAAGCTTTCTTT.

The genes are TRBV30 and TRBJ2-6; a possible D gene is TRBD1 (5 bases). There are 14 residues in the CDR3. Germline V CDR1 and CDR2: GTSNPN, SVGIG (reference sequence). V lost 1 base and J 4 bases, leaving 8 bases between the germline ends. Here the CDR3 DNA reads TGTGCCTGGAGTGCAGGGTCCGGGGCCAACGTCCTGACTTTC. Encoded protein: CAWSAGSGANVLTF.

V and J are TRBV10-3 and TRBJ2-5; D is unresolved. The CDR3 sequence is 13 residues long. The germline CDR1 and CDR2 sequences are ENHRY and SYGVKD. Trimming cost V 6 bases and J 2 bases, with 10 bases left between them. In DNA, the CDR3 is TGTGCCATCAGAGCCCCGAAACAAGAGACCCAGTACTTC. This gives the protein CAIRAPKQETQYF.